The entry below gives a single T cell receptor (beta chain) sequence along with its context. As handled by the study authors: Estimation of nucleated cell counts relied on the amplification of reference gene primers. Clones were read by immunoSEQ multiplex PCR, and TCRdb kept only the in-frame ones, dropping some. From that table come the V and J calls and clone size; the DNA was used to work out D and trimming. The repertoire includes 150,000 to 180,000 clones, approximately 90% of them detected once, and around 15% sits in the top ten. The CDR3 has 14 amino acids. Trimming cost V 3 bases and J 9 bases, with 15 bases left between them. CDR1 is LNHDA, CDR2 SQIVND, per germline (reference sequence). The data were taken from a study of blood T cell repertoires in COVID-19. Study-wide context: T cells, B-cell-depleted T cells, or PBMCs supplied cDNA or gDNA.

This chain connects TRBV19 to TRBJ2-1; D is perhaps TRBD2 (7 bases). The receptor was derived from a woman aged 40 to 50 with acute or convalescent COVID-19. The sample taken for sequencing was peripheral blood. The CDR3 is CASSMYGGGSEQFF. CDR3 sequence (DNA): TGTGCCAGTAGTATGTACGGGGGCGGGAGTGAGCAGTTCTTC.